This T cell receptor (beta chain) was retrieved from a study of cytomegalovirus exposure and HLA in healthy donors. Notes on the study in general: Cytomegalovirus-associated status was assigned to fewer than 200 TCR beta chains. The likely origin of a cluster of highly shared sequence variants was a sequencing artifact. Later analysis indicated greater clonal expansion among HLA-associated TCR beta chains than among equally common other chains. For cytomegalovirus status, the classifier reportedly gave diagnoses with high specificity and sensitivity.

Germline V lookup: CDR1 LNHDA, CDR2 SQIVND (reference sequence). This CDR3 has 17 residues. J gave up 2 bases and V 9 bases, and 12 bases lay outside the gene matches. With 60 Vbeta and 13 Jbeta primers, the PCR was carried out. Here immunoSEQ multiplex PCR was the method, and the copy in TCRdb shows in-frame clones only, minus some. Among 90,000 to 110,000 clones listed, 65% to 90% were seen once. This clone was detected only a few times. Its matching antigen is unknown. The sequenced sample consisted of PBMCs. The rearrangement joins TRBV19 to TRBJ2-4, with TRBD1 identical over 11 bases. The sequence came from a woman aged 25 to 39 in good health and CMV-seronegative. CDR3 sequence reads: CASGDRGRIGTKNIQYF. Written as DNA, the CDR3 is TGTGCCAGCGGGGACAGGGGGAGAATAGGAACCAAAAACATTCAGTACTTC.